This T cell receptor (beta chain) is drawn from a study of blood T cell repertoires in COVID-19. The overall study: Sites across the United States, Italy and Spain contributed samples from acute and convalescent COVID-19. In each case, the material was cDNA or gDNA derived from T cells, B-cell-depleted T cells, or PBMCs.

CDR3 size: 14 residues. Germline V gene data show CDR1 as SGHTA and CDR2 as FQGNSA. Between the trimmed V and J ends, which lost 7 bases and 5 bases, there was a span of 18 bases. The method was immunoSEQ multiplex PCR; TCRdb's version includes in-frame clones alone and lacks a portion of them. The data contain about 140,000 clones, more than 65% of them singletons. The sequence came from a woman aged 55-69 years with acute or convalescent COVID-19. This chain joins TRBV7-2 and TRBJ2-7, with D perhaps matching TRBD1 (5 bases). What was sequenced was peripheral blood. The CDR3 DNA follows: TGTGCCAGCACCTCACAGGTTCCCCTTGACGAGCAGTACTTC. Its translation is CASTSQVPLDEQYF.